These T cell receptor beta chains were read from a single sample in a study of cytomegalovirus exposure and HLA in healthy donors. Assay used: immunoSEQ multiplex PCR; TCRdb lists only in-frame clones, some missing. The data show 100,000 to 120,000 clones, approximately 82% seen once. Sequenced material: PBMCs. These receptors were taken from a man aged 25-45 years in good health and CMV-seropositive. The CDR3 runs from the conserved cysteine through the conserved F or W. The D gene is left open where the match is weak. Some rows have no size entry. The others give once, few or many, or a class for an expanded clone.

>TRBV15|few|NA|13|TRBJ1-1
TGTGCCACCAGCAGAGATCACGGGGGTGAGGCTTTCTTT
CATSRDHGGEAFF
>TRBV6-5|NA|NA|14|TRBJ2-7
TGTGCCAGCAGTCCGGGACTTAGCGCCTACGAGCAGTACTTC
CASSPGLSAYEQYF
>TRBV9|few|NA|16|TRBJ2-3
TGTGCCAGCAGCGTAGATGCAGCGGTGAGCACAGATACGCAGTATTTT
CASSVDAAVSTDTQYF
>TRBV29-1|NA|NA|12|TRBJ1-2
TGCAGCGTTGCCGGGACAAACTATGGCTACACCTTC
CSVAGTNYGYTF
>TRBV7-8|once|NA|14|TRBJ2-5
TGTGCCAGCAGCTTAGAGGGGGGGGGAGAGACCCAGTACTTC
CASSLEGGGETQYF
>TRBV28|NA|TRBD2|16|TRBJ2-5
TGTGCCAGCAGTCCCACTATAGCGGGGGTCCAAGAGACCCAGTACTTC
CASSPTIAGVQETQYF
>TRBV7-2|NA|NA|13|TRBJ1-1
TGTGCCAGCAGCTTAGGATCGGGGGATGAAGCTTTCTTT
CASSLGSGDEAFF
>TRBV4-1|NA|TRBD2|15|TRBJ2-7
TGCGCCAGCAGCCAATATTCGGGGGGGACCTACGAGCAGTACTTC
CASSQYSGGTYEQYF
>TRBV5-8|NA|NA|15|TRBJ2-2
TGTGCCAGCAGCTATTGGGACACAAACACCGGGGAGCTGTTTTTT
CASSYWDTNTGELFF
>TRBV4-3|once|TRBD1|15|TRBJ1-6
TGCGCCAGCAGCCAAGACAGGGGGCGCGGTTCACCCCTCCACTTT
CASSQDRGRGSPLHF
>TRBV2|NA|NA|15|TRBJ1-5
TGTGCCAGCCAGTTTGCGCAGGGTCGCAATCAGCCCCAGCATTTT
CASQFAQGRNQPQHF
>TRBV4-2|NA|TRBD1|16|TRBJ1-2
TGTGCCAGCAGCCACCTCGGACAGGGTATACTCTATGGCTACACCTTC
CASSHLGQGILYGYTF
>TRBV28|NA|NA|16|TRBJ2-7
TGTGCCAGCAGTACTGGCGGGCGGTATGGGTCCTACGAGCAGTACTTC
CASSTGGRYGSYEQYF
>TRBV7-8|NA|NA|16|TRBJ1-5
TGTGCCAGCAGCCCGCGGGGGGCAGGGGTCAGCCAGCCCCAGCATTTT
CASSPRGAGVSQPQHF
>TRBV7-2|few|TRBD1|16|TRBJ1-3
TGTGCCAGCAGCTTAGCAGGGGGCCACTCTGGAAACACCATATATTTT
CASSLAGGHSGNTIYF
>TRBV27|NA|NA|17|TRBJ2-5
TGTGCCAGCAGCCCTGACCTTCGGAGGGCGGTACAAGAGACCCAGTACTTC
CASSPDLRRAVQETQYF
>TRBV9|NA|TRBD2|16|TRBJ2-3
TGTGCCAGCAGCCTCGCCGGGGGGAGGGGAACAGATACGCAGTATTTT
CASSLAGGRGTDTQYF
>TRBV27|NA|TRBD1|14|TRBJ2-7
TGTGCCAGCAAGGGACAGGGGACCCTCTACGAGCAGTACTTC
CASKGQGTLYEQYF
>TRBV5-6|NA|TRBD2|15|TRBJ2-3
TGTGCCAGCAGCTTGGGAGCGGGGAGCACAGATACGCAGTATTTT
CASSLGAGSTDTQYF
>TRBV6-1|NA|TRBD2|14|TRBJ2-5
TGTGCCAGCAGTACTAGCGGGGGGGCAGGAGAGCAGTACTTC
CASSTSGGAGEQYF
>TRBV5-8|NA|TRBD1|14|TRBJ2-7
TGTGCCAGCAGCTTGGAAGGACAGGGGGACGAGCAGTACTTC
CASSLEGQGDEQYF
>TRBV7-2|NA|NA|13|TRBJ1-2
TGTGCCAGCAGCTCCTATCTAAACTATGGCTACACCTTC
CASSSYLNYGYTF
>TRBV4-1|few|NA|15|TRBJ1-5
TGCGCCAGCAGCCATTCGGAGTTTAGCAATCAGCCCCAGCATTTT
CASSHSEFSNQPQHF
>TRBV7-2|few|NA|15|TRBJ2-5
TGTGCCAGCAGCTCCGACAGGTACACTCAAGAGACCCAGTACTTC
CASSSDRYTQETQYF
>TRBV12-5|few|NA|17|TRBJ2-5
TGTGCTAGTGGTTTGGTCGGTCCAGGGGATCCTAGGGAGACCCAGTACTTC
CASGLVGPGDPRETQYF
>TRBV10-3|few|TRBD1|13|TRBJ1-5
TGTGCCATCCAGGGACAGGGGAATCAGCCCCAGCATTTT
CAIQGQGNQPQHF
>TRBV7-9|NA|NA|13|TRBJ2-3
TGTGCCAGCAGCTTATCGGTCTCAGATACGCAGTATTTT
CASSLSVSDTQYF
>TRBV4-3|NA|TRBD2|17|TRBJ2-5
TGCGCCAGCAGCCAAGATGGAGCACTAGCGGGGGTAGAGACCCAGTACTTC
CASSQDGALAGVETQYF
>TRBV9|once|NA|15|TRBJ2-7
TGTGCCAGCAGCGTAGGTCAGACTAACTCCTACGAGCAGTACTTC
CASSVGQTNSYEQYF
>TRBV5-4|NA|NA|15|TRBJ2-7
TGTGCCAGCAGCTTGGCCCGCCAGAACACCTACGAGCAGTACTTC
CASSLARQNTYEQYF
>TRBV9|NA|NA|11|TRBJ1-1
TGTGCCAGGAGGGGGGGCCGTGAAGCTTTCTTT
CARRGGREAFF
>TRBV5-1|NA|TRBD2|16|TRBJ2-1
TGCGCCAGCAGCTTGGCGGGCGGGGGGGCCGGGAGAGAGCAGTTCTTC
CASSLAGGGAGREQFF
>TRBV29-1|NA|NA|17|TRBJ2-2
TGCAGCGTTGAGGCCCCGGGACATCTTTCGAACACCGGGGAGCTGTTTTTT
CSVEAPGHLSNTGELFF
>TRBV30|once|TRBD1|14|TRBJ1-1
TGTGCCTGGAGTCCAGGACAGGGTTGGGTTGAAGCTTTCTTT
CAWSPGQGWVEAFF
>TRBV28|NA|NA|13|TRBJ2-7
TGTGCCAGCAGGGACAGTTACTCCTACGAGCAGTACTTC
CASRDSYSYEQYF
>TRBV4-3|NA|TRBD1|17|TRBJ1-4
TGCGCCAGCAGCCGCTCCGGGACAGGGGGTCTTAATGAAAAACTGTTTTTT
CASSRSGTGGLNEKLFF
>TRBV10-3|NA|TRBD1|13|TRBJ1-2
TGTGCCATCAGGGGACAGGGGAATGATGGCTACACCTTC
CAIRGQGNDGYTF
>TRBV4-3|once|NA|14|TRBJ2-7
TGCGCCAGCAGCCAAGATCTGGGGGCGGGCGAGCAGTACTTC
CASSQDLGAGEQYF
>TRBV6-5|NA|NA|11|TRBJ2-7
TGTGCCAGCCGCGAGGATGGCGAGCAGTACTTC
CASREDGEQYF
>TRBV6-1|NA|NA|15|TRBJ2-7
TGTGCCAGCAGTGATGTTCAGGGGCCCCCCTACGAGCAGTACTTC
CASSDVQGPPYEQYF
>TRBV7-6|NA|TRBD1|19|TRBJ1-1
TGTGCCAGCAGCTTAGGAAGGGTGTGGCAGGGGGCGCGGGACACTGAAGCTTTCTTT
CASSLGRVWQGARDTEAFF
>TRBV2|NA|TRBD1|15|TRBJ1-1
TGTGCCAGCAGTGACCCCCGGGACAGGGGGACTGAAGCTTTCTTT
CASSDPRDRGTEAFF
>TRBV6-6|NA|NA|13|TRBJ1-1
TGTGCCAGCAGGCGACAGCAGAACACTGAAGCTTTCTTT
CASRRQQNTEAFF
>TRBV2|NA|NA|13|TRBJ1-5
TGTGCCAGCAGGTCGGAGGCCCGACAGCCCCAGCATTTT
CASRSEARQPQHF
>TRBV15|NA|TRBD1|15|TRBJ1-2
TGTGCCACCAGCAGGGCGGACAGGGCACTCGGTGGCTACACCTTC
CATSRADRALGGYTF
>TRBV9|once|TRBD1|14|TRBJ2-3
TGTGCCAGCAGCGTAGAGGGGGCTGAAGATACGCAGTATTTT
CASSVEGAEDTQYF
>TRBV30|NA|NA|15|TRBJ2-1
TGTGCCTGGAGTGTTGCCCAGGGCTCCTGCAATGAGCAGTTCTTC
CAWSVAQGSCNEQFF
>TRBV13|NA|NA|15|TRBJ2-7
TGTGCCAGCAGCTTCAAACAGGAAGCATGGGGAGAGCAGTACTTC
CASSFKQEAWGEQYF
>TRBV27|once|TRBD1|17|TRBJ2-5
TGTGCCAGCAGACCCTTTACGGGACAGGGGGCGCGGGAGACCCAGTACTTC
CASRPFTGQGARETQYF
>TRBV19|NA|NA|14|TRBJ1-5
TGTGCCAGTAGTTATACAGGGTCCAATCAGCCCCAGCATTTT
CASSYTGSNQPQHF
>TRBV6-5|NA|NA|14|TRBJ1-1
TGTGCCAGCAGTTACAGGCGGGGTAACACTGAAGCTTTCTTT
CASSYRRGNTEAFF
>TRBV4-3|NA|NA|14|TRBJ2-7
TGCGCCAGCAGCCAAGAGCGGTTCGGGGAAGAGCAGTACTTC
CASSQERFGEEQYF
>TRBV7-9|few|TRBD1|18|TRBJ1-4
TGTGCCAGCAGTTTATCCCCGGGACAGGTCGCAACTAATGAAAAACTGTTTTTT
CASSLSPGQVATNEKLFF
>TRBV7-9|NA|TRBD2|15|TRBJ2-7
TGTGCCAGCAGCTCTAAGGTGACTAGCGAGTACGAGCAGTACTTC
CASSSKVTSEYEQYF